The T cell receptor (beta chain) under discussion was sequenced for a study of cytomegalovirus exposure and HLA in healthy donors. Findings of the study overall: Reports state that TCR beta sequences accurately predicted most subjects' HLA-A and HLA-B alleles.

With 4 bases removed from V and 1 base from J, the gap between germline ends came to 7 bases. This CDR3 has 14 amino acids. CDR1 and CDR2 from the germline V gene are LGHNA and YSLEER. Turning to this clone: The antigen is unknown.

PCR used 60 Vbeta primers and 13 Jbeta primers. Sequencing was performed with immunoSEQ multiplex PCR; in TCRdb, only in-frame clones are kept and a portion is missing. The sample lists about 110,000 clones; approximately 15% were seen once. This TCR was recovered from a woman between 18 and 29 years old in good health and CMV-seronegative. J is TRBJ2-2 and V is TRBV4-3; D remains unclear. The sequencing sample was made of PBMCs. CDR3 sequence: CASSPYQNTGELFF. For the CDR3, the DNA is TGCGCCAGCAGCCCCTACCAGAACACCGGGGAGCTGTTTTTT.